This TCR beta chain was retrieved from a study of T-cell reconstitution after alpha-beta-depleted transplantation in children. Findings and limits, study-wide: There were some patients whose high TCRbeta diversity at day 60 came from surviving recipient T cells and thymic progenitors. Several hundred graft clones that had expanded were reportedly the source of alpha-beta T cells about two months after transplant. T-cell numbers and diversity, one year after transplant, stemmed largely from T cells that were newly produced.

This CDR3 contains 12 residues. Between the trimmed V and J ends, which lost 6 bases and 8 bases, there was a span of 11 bases. This clonotype was found many times. Antigen specificity is unknown. It was with unique molecular identifiers that the TCRbeta library was prepared. TCRdb processed the PCR reads anew with MiXCR; each CDR3 protein has one entry. The table records about 250,000 distinct CDR3 sequences, 20% to 30% of them present only once. Here the sequenced sample was PBMCs, mostly from graft donor cells, taken 360 days after TCRalphabeta/CD19-depleted stem cell transplant. The sequence came from a female patient between 2 and 15 years old who had a stem cell transplant for congenital amegakaryocytic thrombocytopenia, so the T cells may come from the graft donor. J is TRBJ2-1 and V is TRBV12-3 or TRBV12-4; D gene unclear. The CDR3 is CASSLSAHEQFF. CDR3 in DNA: TGTGCCAGCAGCCTATCCGCCCATGAGCAGTTCTTC.